This TCR beta chain was sequenced during a study of CD8+CD57+ T cells in acquired aplastic anemia. Study details: Across the sorted CD4+ and CD8+ cells, DNA amounts averaged roughly 3.5 ug. Whole-study findings and limits: Patients and controls shared twenty-nine CD8+ CDR3 sequences. Significant differences in CD8+ Simpson's diversity were not observed between patients and controls.

V lost 5 bases and J lost 7, with 14 bases in between. CDR1 is PRHDT, CDR2 FYEKMQ, per germline (reference sequence). The CDR3 has 13 residues. TCR beta VDJ and CDR3 were profiled, and genomic DNA was the template. TCRdb re-analysed the reads in MiXCR, keeping a single row per CDR3 protein. Altogether 200,000 or so distinct CDR3 sequences are present, around three fifths being singletons, with the ten largest covering approximately 44%. This clonotype was seen many times. Antigen unknown. The source is a human donor with severe aplastic anemia or a healthy control (not recorded which). The chain recombines TRBV13 with TRBJ1-1; possibly TRBD1 for D (5 bases). Sequenced: sorted CD4+, CD8+, or CD8+CD57+ T cells (not recorded which) from PBMCs. CDR3 sequence: CASSPWGLYEAFF. The DNA for the CDR3 is TGTGCCAGCAGCCCCTGGGGACTATATGAAGCTTTCTTT.